This T cell receptor beta chain was found in a study of human T cells and chemical hapten exposure. There are many counts of this clonotype. The target antigen is unknown. General study results and limits: After DPC sensitization, TCRs above 1 in 1000 frequency showed no change.

Individual cDNA molecules (in the library) carried attached unique molecular identifiers. TCRdb reprocessed the RACE reads via MiXCR and lists one record per CDR3 protein. The table includes 65,000 or so distinct CDR3 sequences, around 6.5% detected once. The trim removed 3 bases at V and 4 bases at J, leaving 13 bases unmatched. Per the germline V gene, CDR1 is SGDLS and CDR2 is YYNGEE. The CDR3 runs 17 residues. Noted time point: healthy volunteer bleed at 6 weeks. Unfractionated whole blood was the source of the extracted total RNA. Sequencing was performed on whole blood. The receptor comes from a female donor in good health. Some clones in this sample may be carry-over from other donors' samples. V and J are TRBV9 and TRBJ2-3; TRBD2 matches at 8 bases. DNA for the CDR3: TGTGCCAGCAGCGGACGACCGGGACTAGAGGCACCAGATACGCAGTATTTT. It codes for CASSGRPGLEAPDTQYF. Based on the CDR3 plus reference TRBV9 and TRBJ2-3, the full variable domain is DSGVTQTPKHLITATGQRVTLRCSPRSGDLSVYWYQQSLDQGLQFLIQYYNGEERAKGNILERFSAQQFPDLHSELNLSSLELGDSALYFCASSGRPGLEAPDTQYFGPGTRLTVL.